This T cell receptor (beta chain) was obtained from a study of shared clonotypes between healthy human individuals. The V and J ends lost 5 bases and 6 bases, in that order; junction bases with no gene match: 9. This CDR3 has 15 amino acids. Germline CDR1 reads SNHLY; CDR2 reads FYNNEI. The method was immunoSEQ multiplex PCR; TCRdb's version includes in-frame clones alone and lacks a portion of them. This repertoire shows over 400,000 clones, approximately 95% found once; its top ten account for about 0.068%. This sequence was found in a woman younger than 45 in good health. The chain employs TRBV2 and TRBJ1-5; 8 bases map to TRBD1. The sample comprised naive CD4+ T cells sorted from blood. As for subset: CD45RA+ positively selected. The CDR3 nucleotides read TGTGCCAGCAGTATGGGTCAGGGGGCAGGTCAGCCCCAGCATTTT. Translating gives CASSMGQGAGQPQHF. The full variable domain, its missing parts supplied by reference TRBV2 and TRBJ1-5, is EPEVTQTPSHQVTQMGQEVILRCVPISNHLYFYWYRQILGQKVEFLVSFYNNEISEKSEIFDDQFSVERPDGSNFTLKIRSTKLEDSAMYFCASSMGQGAGQPQHFGDGTRLSIL.